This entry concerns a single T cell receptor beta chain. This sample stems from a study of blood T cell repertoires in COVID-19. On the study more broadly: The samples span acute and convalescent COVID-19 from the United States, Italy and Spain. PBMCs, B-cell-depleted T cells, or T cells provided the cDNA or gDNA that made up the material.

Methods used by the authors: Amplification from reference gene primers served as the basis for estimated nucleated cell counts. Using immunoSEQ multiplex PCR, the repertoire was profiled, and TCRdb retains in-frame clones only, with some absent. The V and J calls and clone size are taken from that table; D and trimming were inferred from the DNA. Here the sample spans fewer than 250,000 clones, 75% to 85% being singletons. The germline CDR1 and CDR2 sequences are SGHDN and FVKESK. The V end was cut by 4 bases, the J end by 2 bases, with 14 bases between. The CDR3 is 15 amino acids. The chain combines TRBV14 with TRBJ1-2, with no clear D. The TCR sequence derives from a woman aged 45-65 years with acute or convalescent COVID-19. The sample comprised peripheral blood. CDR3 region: CASSPMPLVNYGYTF. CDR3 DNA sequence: TGTGCCAGCAGCCCCATGCCACTCGTAAACTATGGCTACACCTTC.